This T cell receptor beta chain comes out of a study of regulatory T cells in long-lasting Graves disease. Findings of the study overall: Possibly, accuracy suffered from the small sample size.

This clonotype has at least ten counts. The antigen is undetermined. V trimming: 5 bases; J trimming: 6 bases; junction bases outside the gene matches: 12. This CDR3 is built from 16 residues. The germline V gene encodes CDR1 MDHEN and CDR2 SYDVKM. With iRepertoire HTBI primers and Arm-PCR of CDR3 regions, TCR beta libraries were built. TCRdb itself ran the multiplex PCR reads through MiXCR, one entry per CDR3 protein. This sample yields 350,000 to 450,000 distinct CDR3 sequences, of which roughly 20% are seen a single time; 28% belongs to the top ten. Specified time point: persistent/refractory GD, antithyroid drugs over 5 years with positive TRAb. PBMCs were the source of the RNA used for TCR sequencing. Investigators report Graves' disease was diagnosed under American Thyroid Association guidelines. Peripheral blood, about 8.8 milliliters of it, was drawn into EDTA tubes.

This rearrangement joins TRBV28 to TRBJ2-7; 11 bases match TRBD2. The receptor was derived from a woman aged 40 to 50 with Graves disease. Material: peripheral blood mononuclear cells (PBMCs), obtained when the disease was refractory, from a patient treated with antithyroid drugs. This CDR3 is CASSIIAGGPSIEQYF. In DNA form, the CDR3 reads TGTGCCAGCAGTATAATAGCGGGAGGGCCGTCTATCGAGCAGTACTTC.